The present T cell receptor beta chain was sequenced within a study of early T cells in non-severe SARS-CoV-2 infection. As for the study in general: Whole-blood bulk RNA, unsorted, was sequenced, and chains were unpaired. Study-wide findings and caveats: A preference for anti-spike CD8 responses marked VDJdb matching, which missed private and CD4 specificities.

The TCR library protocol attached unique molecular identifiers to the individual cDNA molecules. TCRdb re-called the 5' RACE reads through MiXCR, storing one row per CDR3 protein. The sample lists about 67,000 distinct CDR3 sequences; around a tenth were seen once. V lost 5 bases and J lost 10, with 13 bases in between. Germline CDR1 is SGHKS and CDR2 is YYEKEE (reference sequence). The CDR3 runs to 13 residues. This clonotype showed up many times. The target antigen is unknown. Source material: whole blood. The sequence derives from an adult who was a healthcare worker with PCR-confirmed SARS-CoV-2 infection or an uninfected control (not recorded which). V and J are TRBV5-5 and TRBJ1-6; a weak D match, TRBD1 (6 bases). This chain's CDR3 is CASSPDSKSPLHF. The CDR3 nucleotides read TGTGCCAGCAGTCCGGACAGCAAATCACCCCTCCACTTT.